This T cell receptor beta chain was recovered during a study of HIV-infected children after antiretroviral therapy interruption (dated by TCRdb to between 2018 and 2021). Background on the whole study: All eight included children had a CD4+ count above 500 and a viral load below 50 copies/ml, with four on planned treatment interruption and four on continuous treatment. A median age of around 10 years was recorded in the interruption group, and a median age of roughly 8 years was recorded in the continuous treatment group. Most participating children had recorded exposure to EBV and CMV. For the interruption arm, samples were taken at week 0, at week 12, at the end of interruption (week 24 or 48), and roughly 3 years after the study ended. For the continuous-treatment arm, samples from the corresponding weeks 0, 48 and 150 were analyzed. Alongside measurements of thymic output, TCR repertoires of children on planned treatment interruption were compared with TCR repertoires of children on continuous antiretroviral treatment.

What the research found in general, with its limitations: The sorted CD45RA+ naive cells might contain minor non-naive CD45RA+ populations, such as EMRA or stem memory cells. The naive CD4+ Gini coefficient rose by the end of treatment interruption, suggesting clonal expansion, and returned to baseline by 3 years. For naive CD4+ repertoires of PTI patients, CDR3 sharing between time points dropped once interruption began, while many sequences were shared between the end of interruption and 3 years later. The low number of patients is regarded as a limitation, and the data should be interpreted with caution.

The library was produced with 3' RACE. TCR libraries were built from RNA using a 3' RACE protocol with unique molecular identifiers to correct PCR amplification bias. Amplicon libraries were pooled in groups of up to 12 and sequenced on an Illumina MiSeq using v2 2x250 paired-end chemistry. The original pipeline was this. Decombinator was used to process the reads, assigning V and J genes and CDR3 and applying barcode-based correction of errors and PCR bias. Repertoires were subsampled to equal depth before Gini coefficients were calculated with the R ineq package. Three approaches were used to assess CDR3 similarity: GLIPH, Hamming distance and a shared triplet metric. TCRdb ran its own pipeline on the public reads, namely fastp trimming at Q25 and MiXCR clone calling, and kept in-frame beta chains. Records with the same CDR3 protein are collapsed into one entry carrying the most frequent genes and DNA. These V and J calls rely on TCRdb rather than the paper's analysis. For this sample the table gives over 15,000 distinct CDR3 sequences, of which 3.4% were detected only once. The ten biggest clones cover about 4.8% of the sample.

The meaning of the sample's treatment or condition label: PENTA 11 planned treatment interruption arm or continuous ART arm. The participants were children from the United Kingdom between 2 and 15 years old who had been on ART with at least three drugs for 24 weeks or longer. Cryopreserved PBMCs with at least 5 million viable cells were required; a few candidate patients were excluded for low viable PBMC yield. Using a FACSAria III cell sorter, naive CD4+ CD45RA+ CD45RO- T cells were FACS-sorted out of thawed PBMCs. Sorted cells were fixed, and RNA was extracted using the RNeasy FFPE kit followed by the RNeasy Micro kit. V sheds 0 bases and J sheds 0 bases, leaving 11 bases between their ends. CDR1 is given as LNHNV and CDR2 as YYDKDF, both from the germline V gene (reference sequence). The CDR3 contains 16 residues, cysteine and phenylalanine counted. Only CDR3 DNA is held: 48 bases, read in frame from base 1.

Regarding this clonotype: The target of this receptor is not known. No qualities accompany the bases; no much larger clone lies one base away.

The chain links TRBV15 with TRBJ1-2; TRBD1 might be the D gene, on 6 matching bases. This TCR came from a child aged 2-17 years with HIV. The material was CD45RA+ CD4+ T cells from PBMCs, obtained from a donor given antiretroviral therapy, either interrupted or continuous. Taken with the paper, the label for cell subset or site translates to: naive CD4+ CD45RA+ CD45RO- T cells. The CDR3 region reads CATSRDRQVANYGYTF. The DNA reads as follows: TGTGCCACCAGCAGAGATCGACAGGTAGCTAACTATGGCTACACCTTC.